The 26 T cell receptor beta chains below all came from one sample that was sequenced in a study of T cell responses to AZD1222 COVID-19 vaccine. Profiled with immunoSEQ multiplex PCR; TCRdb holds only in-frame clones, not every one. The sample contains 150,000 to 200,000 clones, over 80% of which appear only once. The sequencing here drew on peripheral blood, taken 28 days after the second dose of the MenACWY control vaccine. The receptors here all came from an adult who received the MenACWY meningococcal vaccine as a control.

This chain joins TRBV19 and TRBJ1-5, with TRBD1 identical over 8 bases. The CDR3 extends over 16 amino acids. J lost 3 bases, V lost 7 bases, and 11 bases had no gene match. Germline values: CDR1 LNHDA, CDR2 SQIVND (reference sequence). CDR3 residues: CASTAGGKSDNQPQHF. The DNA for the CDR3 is TGTGCCAGTACGGCAGGGGGCAAGAGCGACAATCAGCCCCAGCATTTT.

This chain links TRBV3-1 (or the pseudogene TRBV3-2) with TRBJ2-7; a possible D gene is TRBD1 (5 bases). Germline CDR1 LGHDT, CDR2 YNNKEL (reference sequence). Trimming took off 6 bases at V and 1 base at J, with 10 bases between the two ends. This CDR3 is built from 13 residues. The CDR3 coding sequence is TGTGCCAGCAGACCTAACAGGTCCTACGAGCAGTACTTC. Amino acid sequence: CASRPNRSYEQYF.

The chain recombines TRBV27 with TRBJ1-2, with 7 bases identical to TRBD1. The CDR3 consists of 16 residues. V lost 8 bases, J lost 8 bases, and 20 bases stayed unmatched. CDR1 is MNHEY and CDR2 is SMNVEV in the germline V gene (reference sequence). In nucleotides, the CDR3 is TGTGCCAGCCAAGATAGGGGACAGCGACTTTCGGGGGGCTACACCTTC. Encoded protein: CASQDRGQRLSGGYTF.

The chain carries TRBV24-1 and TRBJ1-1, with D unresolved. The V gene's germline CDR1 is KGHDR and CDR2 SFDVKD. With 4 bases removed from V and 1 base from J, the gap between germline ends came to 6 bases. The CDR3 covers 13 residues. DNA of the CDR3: TGTGCCACCAGTGAAGCGACGAACACTGAAGCTTTCTTT. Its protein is CATSEATNTEAFF.

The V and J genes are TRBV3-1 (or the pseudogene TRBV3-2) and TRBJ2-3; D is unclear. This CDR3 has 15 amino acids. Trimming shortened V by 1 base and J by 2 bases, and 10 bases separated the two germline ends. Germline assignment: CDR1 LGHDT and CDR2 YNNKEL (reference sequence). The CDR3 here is CASSQAPGSTDTQYF. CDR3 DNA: TGTGCCAGCAGCCAAGCTCCAGGTTCCACAGATACGCAGTATTTT.

CDR3 amino acids: CASSPDRGRDYGYTF. CDR3 DNA sequence: TGCGCCAGCAGCCCGGACAGGGGACGGGACTATGGCTACACCTTC. The chain carries TRBV4-1 and TRBJ1-2; 9 bases align to TRBD1. Germline V lookup: CDR1 MGHRA, CDR2 YSYEKL. The CDR3 length is 15 residues. V dropped 4 bases and J dropped 3; count of bases not matched to a gene: 6.

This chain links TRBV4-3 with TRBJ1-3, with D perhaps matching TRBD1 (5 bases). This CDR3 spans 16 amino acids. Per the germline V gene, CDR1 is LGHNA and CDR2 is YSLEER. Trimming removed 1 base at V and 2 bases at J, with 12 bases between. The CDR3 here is CASSQALGATGNTIYF. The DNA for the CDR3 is TGCGCCAGCAGCCAAGCCCTCGGGGCAACTGGAAACACCATATATTTT.

The CDR3 loop is CASSPQNTDTQYF. CDR3 coding DNA: TGTGCCAGCTCACCCCAGAACACAGATACGCAGTATTTT. V gene TRBV18 combines with J gene TRBJ2-3; no clear D. The CDR3 has 13 amino acids. CDR1 is KGHSH, CDR2 LQKENI, per germline. Trimming removed 3 bases from V and 2 bases from J, with 6 bases in between.

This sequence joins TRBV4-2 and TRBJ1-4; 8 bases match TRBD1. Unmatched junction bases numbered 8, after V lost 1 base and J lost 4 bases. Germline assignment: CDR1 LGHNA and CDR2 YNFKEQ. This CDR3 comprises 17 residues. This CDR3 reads CASSQVGRGLNNEKLFF. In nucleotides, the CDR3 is TGTGCCAGCAGCCAAGTCGGCAGGGGGCTAAATAATGAAAAACTGTTTTTT.

This CDR3 reads CASSLGPAGREPQYF. In DNA, the CDR3 is TGTGCCAGCAGCTTGGGCCCAGCGGGTAGGGAGCCTCAGTACTTC. The chain carries TRBV5-5 and TRBJ2-5; maybe TRBD2 (6 bases). This CDR3 contains 15 residues. CDR1 SGHKS and CDR2 YYEKEE come from the germline V gene (reference sequence). Trimming removed 0 bases from V and 11 bases from J, with 20 bases in between.

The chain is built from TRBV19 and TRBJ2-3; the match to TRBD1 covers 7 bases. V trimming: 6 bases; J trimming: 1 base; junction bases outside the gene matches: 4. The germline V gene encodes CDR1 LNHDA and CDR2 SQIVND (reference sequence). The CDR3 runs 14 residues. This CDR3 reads CASSNRGRTDTQYF. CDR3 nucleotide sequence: TGTGCCAGTAGCAACAGGGGCCGCACAGATACGCAGTATTTT.

The CDR3 bases are TGCAGCGCCGCCAGCGTTGTGGGGACTGAAGCTTTCTTT. Its translation is CSAASVVGTEAFF. The rearrangement uses TRBV29-1 and TRBJ1-1; D unclear. The CDR3 length is 13 residues. Germline lookup yields CDR1 SQVTM and CDR2 ANQGSEA. V was shortened by 7 bases and J by 5 bases, with 17 bases between the two germline ends.

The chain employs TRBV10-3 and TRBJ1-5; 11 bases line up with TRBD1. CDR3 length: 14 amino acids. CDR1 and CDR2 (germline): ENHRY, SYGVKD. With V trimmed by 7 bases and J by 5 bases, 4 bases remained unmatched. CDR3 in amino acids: CAIKKGQGDQPQHF. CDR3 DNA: TGTGCCATCAAGAAGGGACAGGGGGATCAGCCCCAGCATTTT.

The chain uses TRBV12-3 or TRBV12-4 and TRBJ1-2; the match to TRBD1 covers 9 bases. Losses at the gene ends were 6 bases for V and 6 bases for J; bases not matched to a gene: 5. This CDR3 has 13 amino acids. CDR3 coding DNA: TGTGCCAGCAGGCTTACAGGGGGCCATGGCTACACCTTC. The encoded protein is CASRLTGGHGYTF.

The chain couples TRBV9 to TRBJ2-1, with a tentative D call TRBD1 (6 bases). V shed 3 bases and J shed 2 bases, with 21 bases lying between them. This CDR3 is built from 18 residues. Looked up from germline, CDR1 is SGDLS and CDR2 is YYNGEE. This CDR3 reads CASSGGRLRGITYNEQFF. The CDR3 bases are TGTGCCAGCAGCGGAGGAAGATTAAGGGGGATCACCTACAATGAGCAGTTCTTC.

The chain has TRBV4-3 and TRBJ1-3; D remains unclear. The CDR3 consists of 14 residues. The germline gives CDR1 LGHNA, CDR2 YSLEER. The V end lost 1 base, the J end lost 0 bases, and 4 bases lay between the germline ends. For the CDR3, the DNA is TGCGCCAGCAGCCAAGCCGCCTCTGGAAACACCATATATTTT. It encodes CASSQAASGNTIYF.

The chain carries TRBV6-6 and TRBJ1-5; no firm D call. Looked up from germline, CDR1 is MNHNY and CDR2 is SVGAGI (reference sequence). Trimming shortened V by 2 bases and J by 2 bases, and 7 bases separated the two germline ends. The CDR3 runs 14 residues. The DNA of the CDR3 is TGTGCCAGCAGTTACGTGGGCGGCAATCAGCCCCAGCATTTT. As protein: CASSYVGGNQPQHF.

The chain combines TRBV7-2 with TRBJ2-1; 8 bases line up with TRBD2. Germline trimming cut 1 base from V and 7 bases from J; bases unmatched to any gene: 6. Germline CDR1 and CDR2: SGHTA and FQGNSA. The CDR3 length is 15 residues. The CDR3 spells CASSLGSGTPNEQFF. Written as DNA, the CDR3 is TGTGCCAGCAGCTTAGGTAGCGGGACCCCTAATGAGCAGTTCTTC.

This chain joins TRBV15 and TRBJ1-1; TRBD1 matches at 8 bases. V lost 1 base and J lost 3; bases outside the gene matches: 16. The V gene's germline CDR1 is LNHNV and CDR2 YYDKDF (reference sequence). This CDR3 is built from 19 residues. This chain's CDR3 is CATSRARYLETGVHTEAFF. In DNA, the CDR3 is TGTGCCACCAGCAGAGCCCGGTACCTAGAGACAGGGGTCCACACTGAAGCTTTCTTT. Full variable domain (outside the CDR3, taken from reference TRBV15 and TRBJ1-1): DAMVIQNPRYQVTQFGKPVTLSCSQTLNHNVMYWYQQKSSQAPKLLFHYYDKDFNNEADTPDNFQSRRPNTSFCFLDIRSPGLGDTAMYLCATSRARYLETGVHTEAFFGQGTRLTVV.

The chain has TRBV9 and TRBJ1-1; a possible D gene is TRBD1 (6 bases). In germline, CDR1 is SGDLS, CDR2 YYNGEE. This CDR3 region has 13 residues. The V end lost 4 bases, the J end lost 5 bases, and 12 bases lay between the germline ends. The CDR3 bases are TGTGCCAGCAGCTTATTTCAGGGGACTGAAGCTTTCTTT. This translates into CASSLFQGTEAFF.

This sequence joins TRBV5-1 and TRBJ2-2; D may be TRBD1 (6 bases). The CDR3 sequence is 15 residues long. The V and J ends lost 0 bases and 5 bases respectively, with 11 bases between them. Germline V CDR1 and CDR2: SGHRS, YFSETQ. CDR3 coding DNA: TGCGCCAGCAGCTTGGTAACAGGGAGAACCGGGGAGCTGTTTTTT. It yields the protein CASSLVTGRTGELFF.

The CDR3 DNA reads as TGTGCCAGCAATCAGGGAGGTCAGCCCCAGCATTTT. Amino acid sequence: CASNQGGQPQHF. The chain joins TRBV12-3 or TRBV12-4 to TRBJ1-5, with D possibly matching TRBD1 (5 bases). The CDR3 covers 12 residues. V was clipped by 7 bases and J by 6 bases, with 10 bases between them.

The CDR3 DNA follows: TGTGCCAGCAGAAGAGCAGGGGCAGATACGCAGTATTTT. Protein sequence: CASRRAGADTQYF. J is TRBJ2-3 and V is TRBV12-3 or TRBV12-4; a possible D gene is TRBD1 (6 bases). V shed 6 bases and J shed 4 bases, with 11 bases lying between them. The CDR3 spans 13 residues.

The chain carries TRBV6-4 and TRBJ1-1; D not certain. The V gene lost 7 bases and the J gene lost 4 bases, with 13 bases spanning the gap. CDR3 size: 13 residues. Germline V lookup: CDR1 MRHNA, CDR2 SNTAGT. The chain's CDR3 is CASTREGGTEAFF. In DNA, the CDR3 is TGTGCCAGCACCCGGGAAGGTGGCACTGAAGCTTTCTTT.

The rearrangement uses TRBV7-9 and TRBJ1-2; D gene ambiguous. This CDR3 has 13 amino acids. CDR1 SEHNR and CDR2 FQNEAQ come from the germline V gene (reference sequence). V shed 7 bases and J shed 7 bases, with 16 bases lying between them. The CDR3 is CASTFGPPGGYTF. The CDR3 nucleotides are TGTGCCAGCACCTTTGGTCCGCCTGGTGGCTACACCTTC.

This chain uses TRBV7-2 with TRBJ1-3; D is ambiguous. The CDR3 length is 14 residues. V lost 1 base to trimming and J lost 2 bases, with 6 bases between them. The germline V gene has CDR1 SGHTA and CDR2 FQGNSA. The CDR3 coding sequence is TGTGCCAGCAGCTTAGGACGAACTGGAAACACCATATATTTT. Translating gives CASSLGRTGNTIYF. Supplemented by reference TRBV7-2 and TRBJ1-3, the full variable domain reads GAGVSQSPSNKVTEKGKDVELRCDPISGHTALYWYRQSLGQGLEFLIYFQGNSAPDKSGLPSDRFSAERTGGSVSTLTIQRTQQEDSAVYLCASSLGRTGNTIYFGEGSWLTVV.